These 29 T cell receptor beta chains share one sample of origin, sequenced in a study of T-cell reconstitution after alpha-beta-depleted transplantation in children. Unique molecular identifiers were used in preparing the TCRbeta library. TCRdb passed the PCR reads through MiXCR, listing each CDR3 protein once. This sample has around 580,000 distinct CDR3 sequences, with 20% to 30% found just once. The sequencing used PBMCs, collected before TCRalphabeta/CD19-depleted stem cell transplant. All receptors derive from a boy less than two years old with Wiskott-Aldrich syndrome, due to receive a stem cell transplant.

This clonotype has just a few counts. The CDR3 DNA follows: TGTGCCAGCAGTTTACGACCCCGAACCTATGGCTACACCTTC. As protein: CASSLRPRTYGYTF. The chain combines TRBV28 with TRBJ1-2; D remains unclear. This CDR3 contains 14 residues. Germline CDR1 is MDHEN and CDR2 is SYDVKM. V shed 2 bases and J shed 4 bases, with 11 bases lying between them.

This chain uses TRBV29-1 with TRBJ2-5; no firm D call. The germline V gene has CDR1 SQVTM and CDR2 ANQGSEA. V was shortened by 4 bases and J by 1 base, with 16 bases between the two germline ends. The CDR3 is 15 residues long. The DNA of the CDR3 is TGCAGCGTTGCAGAAGGTTTGGGCCGCCAAGAGACCCAGTACTTC. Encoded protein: CSVAEGLGRQETQYF.

The CDR3 coding sequence is TGTGCCAGCGTACGTAGCGGGAGGCAAGAGACCCAGTACTTC. It is translated as CASVRSGRQETQYF. The chain has TRBV3-1 and TRBJ2-5; 10 positions match TRBD2. The V segment lost 8 bases and the J segment 2 bases; nucleotides outside the gene matches: 5. Germline V CDR1 and CDR2: LGHDT, YNNKEL (reference sequence). CDR3 length: 14 residues.

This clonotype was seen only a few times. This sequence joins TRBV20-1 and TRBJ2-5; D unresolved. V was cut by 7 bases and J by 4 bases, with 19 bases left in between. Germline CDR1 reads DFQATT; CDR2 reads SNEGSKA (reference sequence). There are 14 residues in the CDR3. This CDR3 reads CSVIPGLKPETQYF. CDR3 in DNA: TGCAGTGTGATACCGGGCCTCAAACCAGAGACCCAGTACTTC.

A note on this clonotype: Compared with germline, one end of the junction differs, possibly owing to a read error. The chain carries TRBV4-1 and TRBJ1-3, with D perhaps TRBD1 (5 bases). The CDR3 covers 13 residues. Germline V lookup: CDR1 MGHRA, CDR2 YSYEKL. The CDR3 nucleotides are TGCTCCAGCAGCCAGGGAGTCGGAAACACCATATATTTT. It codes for CSSSQGVGNTIYF.

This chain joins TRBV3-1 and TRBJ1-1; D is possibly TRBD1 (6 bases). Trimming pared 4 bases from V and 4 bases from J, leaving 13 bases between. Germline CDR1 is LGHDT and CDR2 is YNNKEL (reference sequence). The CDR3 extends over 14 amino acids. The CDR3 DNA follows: TGTGCCAGCAGCCCTACGGACAGACCCACTGAAGCTTTCTTT. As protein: CASSPTDRPTEAFF.

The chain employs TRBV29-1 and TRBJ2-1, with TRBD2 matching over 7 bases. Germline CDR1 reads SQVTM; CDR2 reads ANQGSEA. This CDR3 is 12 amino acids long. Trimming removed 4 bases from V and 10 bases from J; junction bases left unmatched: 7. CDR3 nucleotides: TGCAGCGTTGCGGGAGGCTGGCACGAGCAGTTCTTC. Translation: CSVAGGWHEQFF.

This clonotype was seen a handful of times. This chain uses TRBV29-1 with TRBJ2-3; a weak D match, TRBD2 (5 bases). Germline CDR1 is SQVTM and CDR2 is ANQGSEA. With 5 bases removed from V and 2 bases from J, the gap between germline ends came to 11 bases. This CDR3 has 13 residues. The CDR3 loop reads CSVSGLATDTQYF. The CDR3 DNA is TGCAGCGTTTCGGGCCTAGCCACAGATACGCAGTATTTT.

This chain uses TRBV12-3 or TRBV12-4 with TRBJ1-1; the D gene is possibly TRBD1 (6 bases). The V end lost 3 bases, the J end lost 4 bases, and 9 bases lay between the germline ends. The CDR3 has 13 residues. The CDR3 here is CASSFKGGTEAFF. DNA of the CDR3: TGTGCCAGCAGTTTCAAAGGGGGCACTGAAGCTTTCTTT.

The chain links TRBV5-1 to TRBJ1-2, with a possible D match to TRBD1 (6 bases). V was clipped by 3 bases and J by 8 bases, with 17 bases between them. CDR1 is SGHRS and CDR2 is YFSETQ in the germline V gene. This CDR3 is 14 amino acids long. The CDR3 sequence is CASSSPGTLSGYTF. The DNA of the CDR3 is TGCGCCAGCAGCTCACCCGGGACACTTAGCGGCTACACCTTC.

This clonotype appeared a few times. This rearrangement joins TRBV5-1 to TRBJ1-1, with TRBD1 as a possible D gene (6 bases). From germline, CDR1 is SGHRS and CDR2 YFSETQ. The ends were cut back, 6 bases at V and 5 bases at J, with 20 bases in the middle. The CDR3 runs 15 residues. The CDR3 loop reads CASNLPGAGGTEAFF. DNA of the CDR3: TGCGCCAGCAACCTCCCGGGGGCAGGAGGGACTGAAGCTTTCTTT.

CDR3 coding DNA: TGCGCCAGCAGCGGGTTCCTAGCCGATGAGCAGTTCTTC. This encodes CASSGFLADEQFF. The chain is built from TRBV5-1 and TRBJ2-1; weak D call: TRBD2 (5 bases). The CDR3 has 13 amino acids. Germline CDR1 is SGHRS and CDR2 is YFSETQ. V shed 4 bases and J shed 8 bases, with 13 bases lying between them.

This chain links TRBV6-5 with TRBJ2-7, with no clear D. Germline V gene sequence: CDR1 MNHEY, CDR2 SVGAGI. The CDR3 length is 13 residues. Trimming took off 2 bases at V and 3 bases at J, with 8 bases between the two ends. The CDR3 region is CASSYGRIYEQYF. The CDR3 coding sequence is TGTGCCAGCAGTTACGGCCGAATCTACGAGCAGTACTTC.

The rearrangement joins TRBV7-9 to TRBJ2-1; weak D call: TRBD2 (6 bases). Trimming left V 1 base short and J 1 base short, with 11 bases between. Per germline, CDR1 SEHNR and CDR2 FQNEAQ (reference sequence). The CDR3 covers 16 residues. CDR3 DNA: TGTGCCAGCAGCTTAGGTAGGGACTTTTCCTACAATGAGCAGTTCTTC. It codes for CASSLGRDFSYNEQFF.

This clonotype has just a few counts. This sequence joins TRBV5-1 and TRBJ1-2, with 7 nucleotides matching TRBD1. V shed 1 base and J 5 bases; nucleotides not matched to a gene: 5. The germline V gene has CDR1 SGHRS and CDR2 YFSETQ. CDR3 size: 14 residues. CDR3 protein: CASSLYRGGYGYTF. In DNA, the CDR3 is TGCGCCAGCAGCTTGTACAGGGGTGGATATGGCTACACCTTC.

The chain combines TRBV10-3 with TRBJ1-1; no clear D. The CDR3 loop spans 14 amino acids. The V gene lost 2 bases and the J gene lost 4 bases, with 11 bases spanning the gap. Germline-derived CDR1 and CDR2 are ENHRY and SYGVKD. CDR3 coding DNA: TGTGCCATCAGTGAGCGTCAAGGTTTCACTGAAGCTTTCTTT. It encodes CAISERQGFTEAFF.

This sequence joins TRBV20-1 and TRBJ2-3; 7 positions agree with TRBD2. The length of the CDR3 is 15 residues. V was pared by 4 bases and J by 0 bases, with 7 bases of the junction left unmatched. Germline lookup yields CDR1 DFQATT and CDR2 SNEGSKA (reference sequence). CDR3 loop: CSAKVGGISTDTQYF. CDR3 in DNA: TGCAGTGCTAAGGTGGGAGGGATTAGCACAGATACGCAGTATTTT.

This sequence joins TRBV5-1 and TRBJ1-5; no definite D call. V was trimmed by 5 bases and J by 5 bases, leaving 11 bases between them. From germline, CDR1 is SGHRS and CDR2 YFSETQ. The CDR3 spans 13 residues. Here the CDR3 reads CASRVWEDQPQHF. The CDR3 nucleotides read TGCGCCAGCAGGGTTTGGGAGGATCAGCCCCAGCATTTT.

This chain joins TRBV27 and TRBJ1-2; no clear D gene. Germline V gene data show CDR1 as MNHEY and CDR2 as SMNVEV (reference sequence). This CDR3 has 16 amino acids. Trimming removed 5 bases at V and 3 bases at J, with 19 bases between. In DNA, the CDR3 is TGTGCCAGCAGTAAAGGCCCACTTACGACCCACTATGGCTACACCTTC. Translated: CASSKGPLTTHYGYTF.

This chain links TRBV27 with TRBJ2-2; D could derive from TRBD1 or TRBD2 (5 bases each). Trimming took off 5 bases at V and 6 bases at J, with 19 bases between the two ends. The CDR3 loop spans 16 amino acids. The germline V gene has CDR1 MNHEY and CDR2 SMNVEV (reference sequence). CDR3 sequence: CASSPAMGDKAGELFF. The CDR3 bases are TGTGCCAGCAGTCCCGCGATGGGGGATAAGGCCGGGGAGCTGTTTTTT.

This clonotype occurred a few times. This chain's CDR3 is CAISEGLAGVETQYF. The CDR3 nucleotides read TGTGCCATCAGTGAGGGACTAGCGGGAGTGGAGACCCAGTACTTC. The chain recombines TRBV10-3 with TRBJ2-5; 13 positions match TRBD2. CDR1 ENHRY and CDR2 SYGVKD come from the germline V gene. With V trimmed by 2 bases and J by 5 bases, 2 bases remained unmatched. The CDR3 is 15 amino acids.

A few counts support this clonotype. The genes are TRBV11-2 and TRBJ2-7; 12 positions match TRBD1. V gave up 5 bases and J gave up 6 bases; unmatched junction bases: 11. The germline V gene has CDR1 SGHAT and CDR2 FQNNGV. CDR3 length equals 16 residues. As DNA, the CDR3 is TGTGCCAGCAGCCCGGGGACAGGGGGCTGGTCGGGCGAGCAGTACTTC. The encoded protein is CASSPGTGGWSGEQYF.

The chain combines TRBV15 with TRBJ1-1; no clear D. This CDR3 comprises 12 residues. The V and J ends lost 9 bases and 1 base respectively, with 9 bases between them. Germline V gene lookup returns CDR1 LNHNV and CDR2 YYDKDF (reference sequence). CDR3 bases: TGTGCCACTTCAACACGGAACACTGAAGCTTTCTTT. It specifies CATSTRNTEAFF.

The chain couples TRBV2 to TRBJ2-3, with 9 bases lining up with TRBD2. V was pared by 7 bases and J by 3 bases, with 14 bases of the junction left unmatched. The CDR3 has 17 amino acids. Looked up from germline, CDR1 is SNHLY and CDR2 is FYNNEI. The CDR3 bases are TGTGCCAGCACCCGCATTAGCGGGAGTTTGAGAACAGATACGCAGTATTTT. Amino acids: CASTRISGSLRTDTQYF.

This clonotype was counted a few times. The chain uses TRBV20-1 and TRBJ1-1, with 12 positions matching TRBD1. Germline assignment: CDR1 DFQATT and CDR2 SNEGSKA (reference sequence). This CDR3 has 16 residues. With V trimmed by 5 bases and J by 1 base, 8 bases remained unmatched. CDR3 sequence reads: CSARRDRGLANTEAFF. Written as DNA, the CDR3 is TGCAGTGCTCGTCGGGACAGGGGGCTTGCGAACACTGAAGCTTTCTTT.

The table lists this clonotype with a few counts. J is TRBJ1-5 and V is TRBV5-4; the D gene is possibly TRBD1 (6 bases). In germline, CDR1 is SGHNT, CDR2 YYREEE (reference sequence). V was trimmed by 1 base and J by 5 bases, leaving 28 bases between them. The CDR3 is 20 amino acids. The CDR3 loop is CASSLSGAPLSSIYDQPQHF. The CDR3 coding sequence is TGTGCCAGCAGCTTGTCAGGGGCGCCTCTTAGTTCCATATACGATCAGCCCCAGCATTTT. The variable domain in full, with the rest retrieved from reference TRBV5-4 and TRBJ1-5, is ETGVTQSPTHLIKTRGQQVTLRCSSQSGHNTVSWYQQALGQGPQFIFQYYREEENGRGNFPPRFSGLQFPNYSSELNVNALELDDSALYLCASSLSGAPLSSIYDQPQHFGDGTRLSIL.

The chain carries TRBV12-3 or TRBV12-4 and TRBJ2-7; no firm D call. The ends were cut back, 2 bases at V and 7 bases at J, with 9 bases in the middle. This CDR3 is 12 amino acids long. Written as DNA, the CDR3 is TGTGCCAGCAGTTTACCCCTGGATGAGCAGTACTTC. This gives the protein CASSLPLDEQYF.

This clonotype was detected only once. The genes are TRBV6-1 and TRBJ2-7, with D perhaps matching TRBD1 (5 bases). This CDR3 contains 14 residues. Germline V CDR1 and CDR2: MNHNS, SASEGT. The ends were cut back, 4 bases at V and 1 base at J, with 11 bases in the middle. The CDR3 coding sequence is TGTGCCAGCAGTGTCGCTCAGGGATCCTACGAGCAGTACTTC. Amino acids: CASSVAQGSYEQYF.

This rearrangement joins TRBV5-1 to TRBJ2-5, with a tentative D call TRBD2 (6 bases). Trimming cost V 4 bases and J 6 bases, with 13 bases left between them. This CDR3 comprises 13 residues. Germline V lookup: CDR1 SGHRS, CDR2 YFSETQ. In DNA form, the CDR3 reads TGCGCCAGCAGCACGGAGGGCTCGAAGACCCAGTACTTC. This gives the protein CASSTEGSKTQYF.